This T cell receptor (beta chain) comes out of a study of beta chain features in type 1 diabetes. CDR1 is GTSNPN, CDR2 SVGIG, per germline (reference sequence). The CDR3 spans 13 residues. Trimming cost V 5 bases and J 3 bases, with 11 bases left between them. Regarding this clone: Its antigen is unknown.

Study-level results: Moderately but significantly shorter TCRB CDR3s were found in Type 1 diabetes patients in all four CD4+ subsets.

All of the isolated RNA was reverse transcribed, so expressed TCRB transcripts were sequenced. The data were produced by immunoSEQ multiplex PCR, yet TCRdb's version contains in-frame clones alone and is incomplete. The profile shows about 150,000 clones, around a tenth of them singletons. This clonotype originated in a man aged 25 to 40 with type 1 diabetes. The sample was central memory CD4+ T cells from blood. V and J are TRBV30 and TRBJ1-5; D gene unclear. CDR3 sequence (DNA): TGTGCCTGGTCGGCCAGCGACAATCAGCCCCAGCATTTT. Protein: CAWSASDNQPQHF.